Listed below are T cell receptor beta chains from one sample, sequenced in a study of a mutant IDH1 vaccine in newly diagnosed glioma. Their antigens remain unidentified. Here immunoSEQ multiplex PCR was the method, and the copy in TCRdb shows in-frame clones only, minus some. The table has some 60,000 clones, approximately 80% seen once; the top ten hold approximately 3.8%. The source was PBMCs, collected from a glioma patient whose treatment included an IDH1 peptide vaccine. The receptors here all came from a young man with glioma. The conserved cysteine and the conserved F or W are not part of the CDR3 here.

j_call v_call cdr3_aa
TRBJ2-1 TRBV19 ASSNQGTRNEQF
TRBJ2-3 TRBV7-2 ASRRTSRTDTQY
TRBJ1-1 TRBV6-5 ASSLDRGRTEAF
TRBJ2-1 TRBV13 ASSPPTSGPKYEQF
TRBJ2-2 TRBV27 ASTQGDSKMF
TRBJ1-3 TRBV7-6 ASSAQGANTIY
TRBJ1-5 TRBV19 ASAPGEDQPQH
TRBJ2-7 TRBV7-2 ASSLDSGDLYEQY
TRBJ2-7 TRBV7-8 ASSPRTQGAREQY
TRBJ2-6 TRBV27 ASSLLGGSGANVLT
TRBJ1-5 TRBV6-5 ASSYSGSNQPQH
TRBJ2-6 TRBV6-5 ASSLRSGANVLT
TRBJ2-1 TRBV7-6 ASSYGGYNEQF
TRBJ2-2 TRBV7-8 ASSVSGAVATGELF
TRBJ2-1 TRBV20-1 SAKRAQREF
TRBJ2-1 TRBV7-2 ASSLQGTGIYNEQF
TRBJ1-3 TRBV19 ASSIGRPDSGNTIY
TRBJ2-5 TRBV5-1 ASSLDVETQY
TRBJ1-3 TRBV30 AWSVWGVGNTIY
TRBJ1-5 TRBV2 ASSEEGRVNQPQH
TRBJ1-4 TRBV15 ATSRLRTGNEKLF
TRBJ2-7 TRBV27 ASAGGGRPWHEQY
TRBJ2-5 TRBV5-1 ASSLGPTRGETQY
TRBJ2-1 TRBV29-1 SVERGGGLSSYNEQF
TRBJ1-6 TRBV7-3 ASSSGASYNSPLH
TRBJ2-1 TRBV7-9 ASSLTGAGEQF
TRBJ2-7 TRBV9 ASSVGGGRRWEQY
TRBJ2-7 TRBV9 ASSVAPRGNEQY